These 27 T cell receptor beta chains came from one sample sequenced in a study of blood T cells in healthy people across ages. A second PCR of 7 to 11 cycles used a sample-barcoded 5' primer and a J-beta primer mix. MiXCR, run by TCRdb on the 5' RACE reads, gives a single entry per CDR3 protein. The sample has 1 million to 1.2 million distinct CDR3 sequences; 30% to 40% are singletons. Sample: blood. Receptors were obtained from a man younger than 35 in good health.

Worth noting for this clonotype: Since a much larger clone is just one base distant, this may be a read error. The chain links TRBV3-1 to TRBJ2-1, with TRBD2 matching over 12 bases. J gave up 13 bases and V 6 bases, and 16 bases lay outside the gene matches. The CDR3 is made up of 16 amino acids. In germline, CDR1 is LGHDT, CDR2 YNNKEL (reference sequence). CDR3 bases: TGTGCCAGCAGGCGACGGACTAGCGGGATTTCGGAGACCCAGTTCTTC. It yields the protein CASRRRTSGISETQFF.

The gene calls are TRBV29-1 and TRBJ1-2; D is unresolved. This CDR3 is 13 amino acids long. Germline V gene lookup returns CDR1 SQVTM and CDR2 ANQGSEA. V was cut by 0 bases and J by 4 bases, with 9 bases left in between. Here the CDR3 DNA reads TGCAGCGTTGAAGATGTCCAGTCCTATGGCTACACCTTC. This sequence encodes CSVEDVQSYGYTF.

The CDR3 protein is CASSLEPGGSGNQPQHF. For the CDR3, the DNA is TGCGCCAGCAGCTTGGAACCAGGGGGCTCGGGCAATCAGCCCCAGCATTTT. The rearrangement uses TRBV5-1 and TRBJ1-5; 8 bases align to TRBD1. CDR3 length: 17 residues. CDR1 and CDR2 (germline): SGHRS, YFSETQ. V lost 0 bases, J lost 2 bases, and 7 bases stayed unmatched.

V gene TRBV7-3 combines with J gene TRBJ2-2, with D tentatively TRBD1 (5 bases). Germline V gives CDR1 SGHTA, CDR2 FQGTGA. The V gene lost 3 bases and the J gene lost 2 bases, with 10 bases spanning the gap. There are 15 residues in the CDR3. CDR3 amino acids: CASSFARENTGELFF. CDR3 DNA sequence: TGTGCCAGCAGCTTCGCCAGGGAAAACACCGGGGAGCTGTTTTTT.

This clonotype was detected a few times. V gene TRBV20-1 combines with J gene TRBJ2-1; 8 bases agree with TRBD2. Germline V gene lookup returns CDR1 DFQATT and CDR2 SNEGSKA (reference sequence). With V trimmed by 2 bases and J by 4 bases, 7 bases remained unmatched. This CDR3 is built from 15 residues. CDR3 residues: CSARKERGNYNEQFF. The CDR3 DNA sequence: TGCAGTGCTAGAAAGGAGCGGGGGAATTACAATGAGCAGTTCTTC.

This clonotype was seen a few times. The chain links TRBV6-1 to TRBJ2-5; D may match TRBD1 or TRBD2 (6 bases each). Trimming removed 8 bases from V and 11 bases from J, with 18 bases in between. The germline CDR1 and CDR2 sequences are MNHNS and SASEGT. This CDR3 contains 12 residues. CDR3 nucleotide sequence: TGTGCCAGCCGCCTGGGGGGCAATGAGCAGTACTTC. This translates into CASRLGGNEQYF.

The V gene is TRBV4-2, the J gene TRBJ2-3; tentatively, D is TRBD2 (6 bases). This CDR3 is 14 amino acids long. The V end was cut by 6 bases, the J end by 0 bases, with 10 bases between. In germline, CDR1 is LGHNA, CDR2 YNFKEQ. The CDR3 nucleotides are TGTGCCAGCAGAACACGGGGGAGCACAGATACGCAGTATTTT. Encoded protein: CASRTRGSTDTQYF.

The chain has TRBV4-1 and TRBJ1-2; no clear D. Deletions cut 2 bases from V and 5 bases from J, with 15 bases between. The CDR3 consists of 15 residues. Per the germline V gene, CDR1 is MGHRA and CDR2 is YSYEKL. In nucleotides, the CDR3 is TGCGCCAGCAGCCAACCGACACCGATCGGGTATGGCTACACCTTC. Translated, it gives CASSQPTPIGYGYTF.

The chain carries TRBV5-4 and TRBJ2-1; 7 positions agree with TRBD2. The CDR3 is 17 amino acids. Germline V gene lookup returns CDR1 SGHNT and CDR2 YYREEE (reference sequence). J lost 0 bases, V lost 0 bases, and 6 bases had no gene match. The CDR3 DNA reads TGTGCCAGCAGCTTGGGGGCTAGCGGCCTCTCCTACAATGAGCAGTTCTTC. Protein: CASSLGASGLSYNEQFF. Full variable domain (rest looked up from reference TRBV5-4 and TRBJ2-1): ETGVTQSPTHLIKTRGQQVTLRCSSQSGHNTVSWYQQALGQGPQFIFQYYREEENGRGNFPPRFSGLQFPNYSSELNVNALELDDSALYLCASSLGASGLSYNEQFFGPGTRLTVL.

This clonotype was detected only a few times. This chain links TRBV11-2 with TRBJ2-5; TRBD1 matches 7 bases. This CDR3 is 15 amino acids long. V lost 4 bases to trimming and J lost 2 bases; unmatched junction nucleotides: 7. Germline loops: CDR1 SGHAT, CDR2 FQNNGV. DNA of the CDR3: TGTGCCAGCAGCTCCGGGACAGTGAATCAAGAGACCCAGTACTTC. Its translation is CASSSGTVNQETQYF. The variable domain in full, with the rest retrieved from reference TRBV11-2 and TRBJ2-5, is EAGVAQSPRYKIIEKRQSVAFWCNPISGHATLYWYQQILGQGPKLLIQFQNNGVVDDSQLPKDRFSAERLKGVDSTLKIQPAKLEDSAVYLCASSSGTVNQETQYFGPGTRLLVL.

This clonotype was seen once. J is TRBJ2-5 and V is TRBV3-1; perhaps TRBD2 as D (5 bases). The V gene's germline CDR1 is LGHDT and CDR2 YNNKEL (reference sequence). The CDR3 is made up of 15 amino acids. Trimming left V 3 bases short and J 11 bases short, with 22 bases between. This CDR3 reads CASSQRSGFLGEQYF. In DNA form, the CDR3 reads TGTGCCAGCAGCCAGCGCTCGGGGTTTCTCGGTGAGCAGTACTTC.

The chain is built from TRBV28 and TRBJ1-1, with unresolved D. This CDR3 is 12 amino acids long. Trimming took 8 bases from V and 5 from J, leaving 12 bases between them. Germline V CDR1 and CDR2: MDHEN, SYDVKM. CDR3 loop: CASDSPGTEAFF. Here the CDR3 DNA reads TGTGCCAGCGACTCCCCGGGGACTGAAGCTTTCTTT.

This chain uses TRBV12-3 or TRBV12-4 with TRBJ2-2; no definite D call. The CDR3 contains 12 residues. Between the trimmed V and J ends, which lost 6 bases and 5 bases, there was a span of 7 bases. The CDR3 spells CASSRETGELFF. In nucleotides, the CDR3 is TGTGCCAGCAGCCGTGAAACCGGGGAGCTGTTTTTT.

The rearrangement links TRBV6-5 to TRBJ2-1; 10 bases match TRBD1. The CDR3 covers 16 residues. V shed 6 bases and J 1 base; nucleotides not matched to a gene: 6. Per germline, CDR1 MNHEY and CDR2 SVGAGI. Here the CDR3 DNA reads TGTGCCAGCAGGCTAACGGGACAGGGGTCCTACAATGAGCAGTTCTTC. Amino acid sequence: CASRLTGQGSYNEQFF.

V usage is TRBV7-8 and J usage is TRBJ2-3; D assignment may be TRBD1 or TRBD2 (5 bases each). V lost 1 base, J lost 5 bases, and 19 bases lay in between. This CDR3 has 17 amino acids. Germline CDR1 and CDR2: SGHVS and FQNEAQ. Here the CDR3 DNA reads TGTGCCAGCAGCTTAGTGATCCGGGCAGGGAGAGAAGATACGCAGTATTTT. Encoded protein: CASSLVIRAGREDTQYF.

The chain joins TRBV9 to TRBJ1-1; a possible D gene is TRBD1 (6 bases). The ends were cut back, 4 bases at V and 0 bases at J, with 16 bases in the middle. CDR1 and CDR2 from the germline V gene are SGDLS and YYNGEE. The CDR3 has 16 residues. The CDR3 bases are TGTGCCAGCAGCTCTCGAGGGGGACACATGAACACTGAAGCTTTCTTT. Translation: CASSSRGGHMNTEAFF. Full variable domain (missing parts from reference TRBV9 and TRBJ1-1): DSGVTQTPKHLITATGQRVTLRCSPRSGDLSVYWYQQSLDQGLQFLIQYYNGEERAKGNILERFSAQQFPDLHSELNLSSLELGDSALYFCASSSRGGHMNTEAFFGQGTRLTVV.

The chain uses TRBV5-6 and TRBJ1-1; perhaps TRBD1 as D (5 bases). There are 15 residues in the CDR3. Germline CDR1 reads SGHDT; CDR2 reads YYEEEE. The germline V and J ends were trimmed by 4 bases and 3 bases, with 16 bases remaining between them. The CDR3 here is CASSPTRGLYTEAFF. CDR3 coding DNA: TGTGCCAGCAGCCCAACGAGGGGCTTATACACTGAAGCTTTCTTT.

The chain carries TRBV2 and TRBJ1-5; 7 bases are a match to TRBD1. Germline trimming cut 5 bases from V and 5 bases from J; bases unmatched to any gene: 6. This CDR3 is built from 14 residues. CDR1 is SNHLY, CDR2 FYNNEI, per germline. The CDR3 nucleotides read TGTGCCAGCAGTCGACAGGGAAGGGATCAGCCCCAGCATTTT. This encodes CASSRQGRDQPQHF.

This clonotype has a handful of counts. This chain joins TRBV20-1 and TRBJ2-5, with 7 nucleotides matching TRBD2. Trimming took 3 bases from V and 1 from J; bases not matched to a gene: 5. This CDR3 is 14 amino acids long. The germline CDR1 and CDR2 sequences are DFQATT and SNEGSKA (reference sequence). CDR3 in amino acids: CSASGGGGQETQYF. The CDR3 nucleotides read TGCAGTGCTAGTGGTGGGGGGGGCCAAGAGACCCAGTACTTC.

The chain joins TRBV20-1 to TRBJ2-7, with TRBD2 identical over 10 bases. The germline V gene has CDR1 DFQATT and CDR2 SNEGSKA (reference sequence). The CDR3 is 16 residues long. With 0 bases clipped from V and 1 base from J, the junction kept 6 bases outside the gene matches. The DNA for the CDR3 is TGCAGTGCTAGAGAGCTAGCGGGGGCCTCATCCTACGAGCAGTACTTC. Its protein is CSARELAGASSYEQYF.

The rearrangement links TRBV4-3 to TRBJ2-1, with TRBD1 matching over 9 bases. CDR3 length: 15 amino acids. Germline V CDR1 and CDR2: LGHNA, YSLEER. Trimming at V came to 0 bases and at J to 8 bases, leaving 5 bases not matched to a gene. The CDR3 DNA follows: TGCGCCAGCAGCCAAGAGGGACAGGGAGTCCATGAGCAGTTCTTC. Translating it yields CASSQEGQGVHEQFF.

This clonotype was counted ten times or more. The rearrangement joins TRBV29-1 to TRBJ2-5; the D gene is possibly TRBD1 (5 bases). V was clipped by 2 bases and J by 3 bases, with 10 bases between them. CDR1 and CDR2 (germline): SQVTM, ANQGSEA. This CDR3 spans 13 amino acids. The CDR3: CSVESRVEETQYF. CDR3 sequence (DNA): TGCAGCGTTGAAAGCAGGGTAGAAGAGACCCAGTACTTC.

In this sample, this clonotype turned up a few times. This sequence joins TRBV5-1 and TRBJ1-6; maybe TRBD1 (6 bases). Germline CDR1 is SGHRS and CDR2 is YFSETQ. The V gene lost 0 bases and the J gene lost 0 bases, with 7 bases spanning the gap. The length of the CDR3 is 16 residues. CDR3 coding DNA: TGCGCCAGCAGCTTGGAACAGGGCTCCTATAATTCACCCCTCCACTTT. Protein sequence: CASSLEQGSYNSPLHF.

The DNA of the CDR3 is TGCGCCAGCAGCTGGTACAGGGTGCTCGGCTATGGCTACACCTTC. It specifies CASSWYRVLGYGYTF. J is TRBJ1-2 and V is TRBV5-1, with D possibly being TRBD1 (6 bases). This CDR3 comprises 15 residues. The V end was cut by 3 bases, the J end by 4 bases, with 16 bases between. CDR1 SGHRS and CDR2 YFSETQ come from the germline V gene.

The CDR3 DNA follows: TGTGCCAGCAGTGAAGGGTGGGTCAGGGGGCTTGGTGAGACCCAGTACTTC. This sequence encodes CASSEGWVRGLGETQYF. This chain uses TRBV6-1 with TRBJ2-5; TRBD1 matches at 8 bases. This CDR3 has 17 amino acids. Germline trimming cut 1 base from V and 5 bases from J; bases unmatched to any gene: 12. The V gene's germline CDR1 is MNHNS and CDR2 SASEGT.

The chain recombines TRBV12-3 or TRBV12-4 with TRBJ1-1; D ambiguous. The CDR3 length is 14 residues. V lost 5 bases to trimming and J lost 0 bases, with 10 bases between them. The CDR3 sequence: CASSPANLNTEAFF. The CDR3 DNA reads as TGTGCCAGCAGTCCAGCTAACTTGAACACTGAAGCTTTCTTT.

The chain has TRBV20-1 and TRBJ1-1; D uncertain. CDR3 length equals 14 residues. The germline CDR1 and CDR2 sequences are DFQATT and SNEGSKA (reference sequence). The ends were cut back, 1 base at V and 3 bases at J, with 12 bases in the middle. CDR3: CSARGPTRDTEAFF. The CDR3 bases are TGCAGTGCTAGAGGACCGACGAGGGACACTGAAGCTTTCTTT.